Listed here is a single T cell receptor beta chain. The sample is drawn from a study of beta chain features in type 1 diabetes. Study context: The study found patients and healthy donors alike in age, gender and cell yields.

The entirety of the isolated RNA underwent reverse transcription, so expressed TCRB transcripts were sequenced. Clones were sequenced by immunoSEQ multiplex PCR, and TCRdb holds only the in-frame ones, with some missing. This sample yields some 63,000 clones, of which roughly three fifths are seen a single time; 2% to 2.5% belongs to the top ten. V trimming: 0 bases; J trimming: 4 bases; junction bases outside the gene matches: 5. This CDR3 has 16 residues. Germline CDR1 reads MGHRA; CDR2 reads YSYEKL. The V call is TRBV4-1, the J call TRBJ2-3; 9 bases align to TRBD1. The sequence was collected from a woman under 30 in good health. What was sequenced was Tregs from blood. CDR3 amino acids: CASSQDNRGLPDTQYF. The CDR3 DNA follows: TGCGCCAGCAGCCAAGATAACAGGGGGCTCCCAGATACGCAGTATTTT.